One and the same sample provided the 8 T cell receptor beta chains below, sequenced in a study of T-cell memory formation after mild COVID-19. Using its own MiXCR run on the 5' RACE reads, TCRdb lists one record per CDR3 protein. The repertoire holds over 45,000 distinct CDR3 sequences, with approximately 30% as singletons. Sequencing used PBMCs or a T cell subset sorted from them (not recorded which). The source is a man aged 18 to 29 who had mild COVID-19 (a few samples of this study predate the infection). Cell type and time point are not known.

In this sample, this clonotype turned up a few times. The chain recombines TRBV11-3 with TRBJ2-5, with 8 bases that match TRBD1. The CDR3 spans 14 residues. Germline V lookup: CDR1 SGHNT, CDR2 YENEEA. The ends lost 1 base at V and 5 bases at J; junction bases unmatched: 3. CDR3 sequence reads: CASSLGQGPETQYF. In DNA form, the CDR3 reads TGTGCCAGCAGCTTAGGACAGGGGCCGGAGACCCAGTACTTC.

The V gene is TRBV5-1, the J gene TRBJ2-6; D not certain. From germline, CDR1 is SGHRS and CDR2 YFSETQ. The CDR3 covers 13 residues. Trimming took off 0 bases at V and 4 bases at J, with 2 bases between the two ends. The CDR3 DNA follows: TGCGCCAGCAGCTTGGACGGGGCCAACGTCCTGACTTTC. Amino acids: CASSLDGANVLTF. The whole variable domain, remainder taken from reference TRBV5-1 and TRBJ2-6, is KAGVTQTPRYLIKTRGQQVTLSCSPISGHRSVSWYQQTPGQGLQFLFEYFSETQRNKGNFPGRFSGRQFSNSRSEMNVSTLELGDSALYLCASSLDGANVLTFGAGSRLTVL.

This clonotype has more than one count but fewer than ten. The chain is built from TRBV9 and TRBJ2-2; D may be TRBD2 (6 bases). The V end was cut by 2 bases, the J end by 6 bases, with 14 bases between. The CDR3 runs 15 residues. Germline lookup yields CDR1 SGDLS and CDR2 YYNGEE. The CDR3 spells CASSVEGERAGELFF. The CDR3 bases are TGTGCCAGCAGCGTCGAAGGAGAGCGGGCCGGGGAGCTGTTTTTT.

The chain is built from TRBV7-6 and TRBJ2-7; D might be TRBD1 (6 bases). Germline V gene sequence: CDR1 SGHVS, CDR2 FNYEAQ. The ends were cut back, 1 base at V and 3 bases at J, with 10 bases in the middle. This CDR3 has 14 residues. CDR3 nucleotide sequence: TGTGCCAGCAGCTTAGATCGGGACAACTACGAGCAGTACTTC. It encodes CASSLDRDNYEQYF. Using reference TRBV7-6 and TRBJ2-7 for the parts outside the CDR3, the full variable domain is GAGVSQSPRYKVTKRGQDVALRCDPISGHVSLYWYRQALGQGPEFLTYFNYEAQQDKSGLPNDRFSAERPEGSISTLTIQRTEQRDSAMYRCASSLDRDNYEQYFGPGTRLTVT.

The chain joins TRBV7-4 to TRBJ2-7; tentatively, D is TRBD1 (6 bases). The CDR3 is made up of 13 amino acids. The ends were cut back, 3 bases at V and 5 bases at J, with 11 bases in the middle. The germline CDR1 and CDR2 sequences are SGHVT and SQSDAQ. CDR3: CASSFTQGHEQYV. The CDR3 nucleotides read TGTGCCAGCAGCTTTACGCAGGGGCACGAGCAGTACGTC.

J is TRBJ1-1 and V is TRBV6-5; D gene unclear. Trimming removed 2 bases at V and 3 bases at J, with 7 bases between. Germline values: CDR1 MNHEY, CDR2 SVGAGI. The CDR3 covers 13 residues. Written as DNA, the CDR3 is TGTGCCAGCAGTTACGGCCAGTACACTGAAGCTTTCTTT. Translated: CASSYGQYTEAFF.

The chain uses TRBV12-3 or TRBV12-4 and TRBJ1-6, with a possible D match to TRBD1 (5 bases). V shed 4 bases and J shed 3 bases, with 10 bases lying between them. The CDR3 is made up of 15 amino acids. CDR3 nucleotides: TGTGCCAGCAGTTCCTCGGACAACTATAATTCACCCCTCCACTTT. Translated, it gives CASSSSDNYNSPLHF.

This clonotype was recorded many times. The V call is TRBV19, the J call TRBJ1-2; no reliable D call. The germline CDR1 and CDR2 sequences are LNHDA and SQIVND (reference sequence). The V end was cut by 2 bases, the J end by 5 bases, with 15 bases between. The CDR3 contains 15 residues. The chain's CDR3 is CASSIREQIEYGYTF. The CDR3 DNA sequence: TGTGCCAGTAGTATACGGGAACAAATTGAGTATGGCTACACCTTC.